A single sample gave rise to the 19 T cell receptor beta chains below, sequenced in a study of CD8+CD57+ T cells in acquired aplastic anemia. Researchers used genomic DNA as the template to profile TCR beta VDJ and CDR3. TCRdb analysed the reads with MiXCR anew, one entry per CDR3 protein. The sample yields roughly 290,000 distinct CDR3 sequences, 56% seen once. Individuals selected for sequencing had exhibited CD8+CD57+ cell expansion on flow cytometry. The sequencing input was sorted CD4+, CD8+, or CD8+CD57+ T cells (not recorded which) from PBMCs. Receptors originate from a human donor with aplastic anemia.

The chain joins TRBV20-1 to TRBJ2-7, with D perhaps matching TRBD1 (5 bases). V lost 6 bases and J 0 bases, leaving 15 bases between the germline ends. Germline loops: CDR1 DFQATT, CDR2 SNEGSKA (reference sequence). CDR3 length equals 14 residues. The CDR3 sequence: CSALRQRHSYEQYF. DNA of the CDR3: TGCAGTGCATTACGACAGCGTCACTCCTACGAGCAGTACTTC.

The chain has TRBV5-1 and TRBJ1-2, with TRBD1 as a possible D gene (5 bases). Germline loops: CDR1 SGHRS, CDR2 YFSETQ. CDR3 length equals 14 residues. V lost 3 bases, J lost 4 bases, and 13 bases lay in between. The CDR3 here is CASSSGDSSYGYTF. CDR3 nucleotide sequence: TGCGCCAGCAGCTCCGGCGACAGTTCCTATGGCTACACCTTC.

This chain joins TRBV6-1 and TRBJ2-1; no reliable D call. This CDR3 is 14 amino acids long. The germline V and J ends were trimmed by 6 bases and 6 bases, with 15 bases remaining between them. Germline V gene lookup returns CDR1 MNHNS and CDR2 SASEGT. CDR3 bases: TGTGCCAGCAGGGACCAAATGATCCCCAATGAGCAGTTCTTC. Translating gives CASRDQMIPNEQFF.

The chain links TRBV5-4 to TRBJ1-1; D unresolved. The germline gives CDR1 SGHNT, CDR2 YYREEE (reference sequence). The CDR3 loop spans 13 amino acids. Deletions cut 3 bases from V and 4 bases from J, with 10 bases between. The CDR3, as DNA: TGTGCCAGCAGCTCGGTGGGGAGCACTGAAGCTTTCTTT. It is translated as CASSSVGSTEAFF. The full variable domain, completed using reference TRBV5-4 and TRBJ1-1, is ETGVTQSPTHLIKTRGQQVTLRCSSQSGHNTVSWYQQALGQGPQFIFQYYREEENGRGNFPPRFSGLQFPNYSSELNVNALELDDSALYLCASSSVGSTEAFFGQGTRLTVV.

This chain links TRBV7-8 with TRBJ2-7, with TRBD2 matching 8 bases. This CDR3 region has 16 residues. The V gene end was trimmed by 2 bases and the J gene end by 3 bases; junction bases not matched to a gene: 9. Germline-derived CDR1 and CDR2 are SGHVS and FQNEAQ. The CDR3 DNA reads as TGTGCCAGCAGCTTATCGATCACAGCGGGAGACTACGAGCAGTACTTC. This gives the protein CASSLSITAGDYEQYF.

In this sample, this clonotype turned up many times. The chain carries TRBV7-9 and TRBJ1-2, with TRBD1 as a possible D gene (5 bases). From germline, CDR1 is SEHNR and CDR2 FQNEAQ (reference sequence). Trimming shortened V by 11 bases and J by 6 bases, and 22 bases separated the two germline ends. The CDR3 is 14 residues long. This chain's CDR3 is CAGNAPTQVHGYTF. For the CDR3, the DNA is TGTGCCGGCAACGCCCCCACACAGGTCCATGGCTACACCTTC.

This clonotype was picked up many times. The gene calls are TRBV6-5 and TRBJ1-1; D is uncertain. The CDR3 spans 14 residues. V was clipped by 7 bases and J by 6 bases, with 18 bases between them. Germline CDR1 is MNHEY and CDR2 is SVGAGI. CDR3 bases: TGTGCCAGCACTACCAACGGTAAGGGCTCTGAAGCTTTCTTT. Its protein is CASTTNGKGSEAFF.

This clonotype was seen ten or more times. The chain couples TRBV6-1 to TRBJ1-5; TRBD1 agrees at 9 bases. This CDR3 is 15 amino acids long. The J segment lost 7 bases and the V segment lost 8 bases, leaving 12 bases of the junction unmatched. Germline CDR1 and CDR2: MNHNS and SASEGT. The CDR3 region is CASHSGTGSNQPQHF. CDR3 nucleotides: TGTGCCAGCCATTCTGGGACAGGGTCTAACCAGCCCCAGCATTTT.

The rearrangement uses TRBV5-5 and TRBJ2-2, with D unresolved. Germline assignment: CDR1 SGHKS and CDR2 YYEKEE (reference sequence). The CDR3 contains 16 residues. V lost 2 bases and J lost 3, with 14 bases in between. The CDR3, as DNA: TGTGCCAGCAGCTTAAGAAGAACCCTTCACACCGGGGAGCTGTTTTTT. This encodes CASSLRRTLHTGELFF.

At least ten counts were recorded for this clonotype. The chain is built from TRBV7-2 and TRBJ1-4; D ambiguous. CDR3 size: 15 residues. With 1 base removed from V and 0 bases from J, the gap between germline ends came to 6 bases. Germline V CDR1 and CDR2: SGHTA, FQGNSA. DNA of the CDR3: TGTGCCAGCAGCTTAGGACCCGCAACTAATGAAAAACTGTTTTTT. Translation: CASSLGPATNEKLFF.

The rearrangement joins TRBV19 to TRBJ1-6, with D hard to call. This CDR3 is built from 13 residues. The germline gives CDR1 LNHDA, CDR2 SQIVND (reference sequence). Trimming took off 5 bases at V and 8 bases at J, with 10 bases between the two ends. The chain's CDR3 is CASSVTQDSPLHF. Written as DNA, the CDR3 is TGTGCCAGTAGTGTAACTCAGGATTCACCCCTCCACTTT.

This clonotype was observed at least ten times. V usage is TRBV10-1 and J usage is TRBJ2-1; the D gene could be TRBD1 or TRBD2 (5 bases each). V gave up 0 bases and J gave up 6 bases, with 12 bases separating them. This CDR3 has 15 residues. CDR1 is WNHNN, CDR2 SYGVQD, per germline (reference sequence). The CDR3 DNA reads TGCGCCAGCAGTGAGTCAGTAGCTGGGGGCAATGAGCAGTTCTTC. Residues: CASSESVAGGNEQFF.

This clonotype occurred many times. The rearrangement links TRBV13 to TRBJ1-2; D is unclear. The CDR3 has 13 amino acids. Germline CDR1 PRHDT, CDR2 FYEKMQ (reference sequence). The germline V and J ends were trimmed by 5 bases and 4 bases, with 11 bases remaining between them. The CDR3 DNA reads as TGTGCCAGCAGCATGATATTGGGCTATGGCTACACCTTC. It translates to CASSMILGYGYTF.

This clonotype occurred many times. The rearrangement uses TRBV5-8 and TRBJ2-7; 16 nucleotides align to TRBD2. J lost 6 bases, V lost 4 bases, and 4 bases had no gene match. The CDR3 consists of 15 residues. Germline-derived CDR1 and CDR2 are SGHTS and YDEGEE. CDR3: CASSPGTSGGVEQYF. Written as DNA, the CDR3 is TGTGCCAGCAGCCCAGGGACTAGCGGGGGGGTCGAGCAGTACTTC.

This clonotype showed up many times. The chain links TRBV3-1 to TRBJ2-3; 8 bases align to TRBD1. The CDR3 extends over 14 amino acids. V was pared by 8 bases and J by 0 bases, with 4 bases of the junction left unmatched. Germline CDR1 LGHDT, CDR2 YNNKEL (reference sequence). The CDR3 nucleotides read TGTGCCAGCGGGCAGGGGGCCAGCACAGATACGCAGTATTTT. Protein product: CASGQGASTDTQYF.

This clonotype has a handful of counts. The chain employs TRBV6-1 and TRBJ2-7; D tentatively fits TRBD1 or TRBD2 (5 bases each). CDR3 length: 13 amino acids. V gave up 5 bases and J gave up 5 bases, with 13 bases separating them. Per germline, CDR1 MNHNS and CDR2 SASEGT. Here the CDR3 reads CASSRRDVDEQYV. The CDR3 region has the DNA TGTGCCAGCAGTCGACGGGACGTAGACGAGCAGTACGTC.

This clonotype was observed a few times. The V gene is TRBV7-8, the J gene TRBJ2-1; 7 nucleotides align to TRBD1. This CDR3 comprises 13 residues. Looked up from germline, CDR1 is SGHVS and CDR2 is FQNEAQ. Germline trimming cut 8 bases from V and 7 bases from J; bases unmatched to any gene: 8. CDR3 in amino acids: CASAQGSWNEQFF. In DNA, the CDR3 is TGTGCCAGCGCACAGGGGTCTTGGAATGAGCAGTTCTTC.

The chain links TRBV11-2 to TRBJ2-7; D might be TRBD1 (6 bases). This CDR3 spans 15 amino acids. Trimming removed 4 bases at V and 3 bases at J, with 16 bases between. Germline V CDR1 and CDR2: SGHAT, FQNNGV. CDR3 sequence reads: CASSYRRTESYEQYF. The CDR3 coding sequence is TGTGCCAGCAGCTACCGTCGGACAGAGAGCTACGAGCAGTACTTC.

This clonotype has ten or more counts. CDR3 protein: CATSDFNRGTGELFF. In DNA form, the CDR3 reads TGTGCCACCAGTGATTTTAACAGGGGTACCGGGGAGCTGTTTTTT. This chain joins TRBV24-1 and TRBJ2-2; 7 nucleotides line up with TRBD1. This CDR3 spans 15 amino acids. Germline CDR1 and CDR2: KGHDR and SFDVKD. V shed 1 base, J shed 5 bases, and the junction held 3 bases outside the gene matches.